This TCR beta chain was sequenced in a study of blood T cell repertoires in COVID-19. Clones were sequenced by immunoSEQ multiplex PCR, and TCRdb holds only the in-frame ones, with some missing. Here the sample spans 150,000 or so clones, about four fifths being singletons. This CDR3 is built from 13 residues. V shed 3 bases and J shed 7 bases, with 7 bases lying between them. Germline-derived CDR1 and CDR2 are MNHNS and SASEGT. The sample comprised PBMCs or T cells enriched from blood (not recorded which). This receptor was obtained from a woman in her forties or fifties in a cohort exposed to, infected with or recovered from COVID-19 (not recorded which). This chain uses TRBV6-1 with TRBJ1-6; D not resolved. The CDR3 DNA is TGTGCCAGCAGTGATAGTTACAATTCACCCCTCCACTTT. Its translation: CASSDSYNSPLHF.